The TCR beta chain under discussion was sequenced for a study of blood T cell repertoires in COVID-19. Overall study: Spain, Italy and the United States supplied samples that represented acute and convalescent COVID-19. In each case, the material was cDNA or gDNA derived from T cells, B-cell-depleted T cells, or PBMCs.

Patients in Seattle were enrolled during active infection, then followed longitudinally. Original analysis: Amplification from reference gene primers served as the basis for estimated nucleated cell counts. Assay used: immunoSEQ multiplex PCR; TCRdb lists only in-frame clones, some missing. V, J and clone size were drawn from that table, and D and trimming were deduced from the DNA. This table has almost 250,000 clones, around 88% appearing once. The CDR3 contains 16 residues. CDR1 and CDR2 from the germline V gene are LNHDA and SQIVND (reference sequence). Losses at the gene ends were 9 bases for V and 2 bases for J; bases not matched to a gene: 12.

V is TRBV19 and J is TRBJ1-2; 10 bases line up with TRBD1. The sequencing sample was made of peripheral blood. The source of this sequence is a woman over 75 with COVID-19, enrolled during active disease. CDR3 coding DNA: TGTGCCAGCAGAACCTCGGGGACAGGGGAAAACTATGGCTACACCTTC. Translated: CASRTSGTGENYGYTF. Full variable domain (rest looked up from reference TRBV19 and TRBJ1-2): DGGITQSPKYLFRKEGQNVTLSCEQNLNHDAMYWYRQDPGQGLRLIYYSQIVNDFQKGDIAEGYSVSREKKESFPLTVTSAQKNPTAFYLCASRTSGTGENYGYTFGSGTRLTVV.